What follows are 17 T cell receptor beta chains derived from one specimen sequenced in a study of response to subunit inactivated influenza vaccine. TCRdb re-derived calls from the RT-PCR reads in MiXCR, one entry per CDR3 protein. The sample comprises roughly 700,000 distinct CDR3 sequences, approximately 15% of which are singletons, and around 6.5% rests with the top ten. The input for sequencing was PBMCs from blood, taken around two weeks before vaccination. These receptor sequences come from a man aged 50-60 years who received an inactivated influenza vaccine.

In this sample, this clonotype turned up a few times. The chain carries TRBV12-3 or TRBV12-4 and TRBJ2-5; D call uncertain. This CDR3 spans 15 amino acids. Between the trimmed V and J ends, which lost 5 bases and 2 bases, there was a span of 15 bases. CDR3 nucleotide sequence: TGTGCCAGCAGTACCCCGGCGACAAGTCAAGAGACCCAGTACTTC. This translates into CASSTPATSQETQYF.

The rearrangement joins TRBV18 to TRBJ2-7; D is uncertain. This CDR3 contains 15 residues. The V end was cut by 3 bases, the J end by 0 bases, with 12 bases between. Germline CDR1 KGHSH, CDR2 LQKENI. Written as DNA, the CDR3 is TGTGCCAGCTCACCCGGACGTAGGAGCTCCTACGAGCAGTACTTC. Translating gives CASSPGRRSSYEQYF.

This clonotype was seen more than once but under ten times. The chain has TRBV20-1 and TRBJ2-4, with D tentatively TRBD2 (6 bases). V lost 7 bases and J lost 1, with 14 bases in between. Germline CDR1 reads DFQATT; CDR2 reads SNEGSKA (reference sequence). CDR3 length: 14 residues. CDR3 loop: CSGGAAGAKNIQYF. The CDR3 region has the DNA TGCAGTGGCGGGGCGGCAGGGGCCAAAAACATTCAGTACTTC.

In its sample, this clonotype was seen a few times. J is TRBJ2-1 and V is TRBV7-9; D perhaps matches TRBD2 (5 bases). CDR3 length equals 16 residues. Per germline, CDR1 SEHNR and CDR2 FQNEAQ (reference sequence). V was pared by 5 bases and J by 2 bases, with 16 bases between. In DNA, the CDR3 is TGTGCCAGCAGCCCGAGGGCACCGCGAACCTACAATGAGCAGTTCTTC. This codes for CASSPRAPRTYNEQFF.

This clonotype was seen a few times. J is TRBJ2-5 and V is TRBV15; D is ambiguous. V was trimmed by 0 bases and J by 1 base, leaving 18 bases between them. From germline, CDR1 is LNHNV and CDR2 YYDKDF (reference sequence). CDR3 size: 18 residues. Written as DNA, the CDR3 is TGTGCCACCAGCAGAGATTTAACCGGCTATGAACTCCAAGAGACCCAGTACTTC. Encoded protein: CATSRDLTGYELQETQYF.

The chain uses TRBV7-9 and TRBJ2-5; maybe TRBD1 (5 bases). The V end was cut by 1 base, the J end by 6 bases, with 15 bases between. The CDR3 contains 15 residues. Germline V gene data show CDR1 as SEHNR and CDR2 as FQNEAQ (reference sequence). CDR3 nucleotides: TGTGCCAGCAGCTTAGAGCCCAGGGCCCCCCAGACCCAGTACTTC. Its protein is CASSLEPRAPQTQYF.

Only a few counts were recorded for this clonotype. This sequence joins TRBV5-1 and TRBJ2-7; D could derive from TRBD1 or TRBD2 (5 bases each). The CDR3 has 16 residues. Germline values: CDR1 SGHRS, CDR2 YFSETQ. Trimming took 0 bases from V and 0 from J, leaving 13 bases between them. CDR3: CASSLGGSGSSYEQYF. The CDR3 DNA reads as TGCGCCAGCAGCTTGGGTGGGTCAGGGAGCTCCTACGAGCAGTACTTC.

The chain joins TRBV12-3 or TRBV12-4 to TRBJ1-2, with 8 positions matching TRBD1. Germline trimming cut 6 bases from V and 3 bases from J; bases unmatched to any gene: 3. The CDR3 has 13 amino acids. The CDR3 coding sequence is TGTGCCAGCAGACCGACAGGGGACTATGGCTACACCTTC. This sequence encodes CASRPTGDYGYTF.

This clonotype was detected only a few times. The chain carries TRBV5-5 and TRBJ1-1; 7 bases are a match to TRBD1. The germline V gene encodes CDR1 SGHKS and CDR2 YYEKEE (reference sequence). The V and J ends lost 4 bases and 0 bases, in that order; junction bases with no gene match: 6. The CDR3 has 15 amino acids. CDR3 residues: CASSRGQNLNTEAFF. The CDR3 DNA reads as TGTGCCAGCAGCCGGGGACAGAACTTGAACACTGAAGCTTTCTTT. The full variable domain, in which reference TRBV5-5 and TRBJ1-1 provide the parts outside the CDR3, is DAGVTQSPTHLIKTRGQQVTLRCSPISGHKSVSWYQQVLGQGPQFIFQYYEKEERGRGNFPDRFSARQFPNYSSELNVNALLLGDSALYLCASSRGQNLNTEAFFGQGTRLTVV.

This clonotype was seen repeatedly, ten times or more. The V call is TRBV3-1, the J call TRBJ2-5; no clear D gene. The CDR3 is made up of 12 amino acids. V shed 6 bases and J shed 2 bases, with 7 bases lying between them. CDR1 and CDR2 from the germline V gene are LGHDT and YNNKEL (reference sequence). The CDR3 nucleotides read TGTGCCAGCAGGCGATTACAAGAGACCCAGTACTTC. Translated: CASRRLQETQYF.

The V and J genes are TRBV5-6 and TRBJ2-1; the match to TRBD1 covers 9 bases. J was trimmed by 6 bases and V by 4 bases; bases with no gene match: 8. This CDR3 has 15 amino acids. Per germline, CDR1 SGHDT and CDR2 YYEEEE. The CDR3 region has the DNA TGTGCCAGCAGCGAGCCGGGACAGGGTTCCAATGAGCAGTTCTTC. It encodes CASSEPGQGSNEQFF.

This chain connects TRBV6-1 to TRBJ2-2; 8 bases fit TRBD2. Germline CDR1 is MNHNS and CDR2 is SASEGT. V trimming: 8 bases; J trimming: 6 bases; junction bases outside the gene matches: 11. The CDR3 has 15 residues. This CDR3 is CASRGLGVIAGELFF. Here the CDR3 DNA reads TGTGCCAGCCGGGGACTAGGGGTGATCGCCGGGGAGCTGTTTTTT.

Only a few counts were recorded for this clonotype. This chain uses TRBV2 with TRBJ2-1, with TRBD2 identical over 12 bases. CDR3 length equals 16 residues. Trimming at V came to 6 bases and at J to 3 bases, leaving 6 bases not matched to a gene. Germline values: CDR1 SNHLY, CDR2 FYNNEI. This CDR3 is CASSATSGRDYNEQFF. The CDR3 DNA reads TGTGCCAGCAGCGCGACTAGCGGGAGAGACTACAATGAGCAGTTCTTC.

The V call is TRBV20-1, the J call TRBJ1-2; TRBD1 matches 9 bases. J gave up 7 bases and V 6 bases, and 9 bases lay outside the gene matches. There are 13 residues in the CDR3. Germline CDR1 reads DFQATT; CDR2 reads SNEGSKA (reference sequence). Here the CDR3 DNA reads TGCAGTGCCGCCTCGGACAGGGGACGTGGCTACACCTTC. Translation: CSAASDRGRGYTF.

The CDR3 nucleotides are TGTGCCAGCAGCCCAACTAGCGGGAGAATCGGCGAGCAGTACTTC. Translation: CASSPTSGRIGEQYF. The rearrangement links TRBV12-3 or TRBV12-4 to TRBJ2-7; TRBD2 aligns across 11 bases. The CDR3 has 15 residues. Losses at the gene ends were 6 bases for V and 6 bases for J; bases not matched to a gene: 10.

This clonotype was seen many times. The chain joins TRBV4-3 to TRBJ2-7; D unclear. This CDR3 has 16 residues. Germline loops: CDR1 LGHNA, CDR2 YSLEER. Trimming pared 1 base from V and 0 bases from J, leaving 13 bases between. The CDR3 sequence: CASSQGVSELSYEQYF. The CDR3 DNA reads TGCGCCAGCAGCCAAGGCGTCAGCGAACTCTCCTACGAGCAGTACTTC.

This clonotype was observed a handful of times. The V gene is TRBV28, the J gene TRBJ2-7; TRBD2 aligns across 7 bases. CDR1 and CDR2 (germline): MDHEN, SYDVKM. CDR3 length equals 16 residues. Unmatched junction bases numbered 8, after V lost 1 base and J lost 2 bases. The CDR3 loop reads CASSLYGLAGPYEQYF. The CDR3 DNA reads TGTGCCAGCAGTTTATACGGATTAGCGGGCCCCTACGAGCAGTACTTC.